The next 32 T cell receptor beta chains were all read from a single sample in a study of beta chain features in type 1 diabetes. The entirety of the isolated RNA underwent reverse transcription, so expressed TCRB transcripts were sequenced. The assay was immunoSEQ multiplex PCR, and TCRdb's table has in-frame clones only and misses some. The table records under 850,000 clones, 10% to 15% of them present only once. General study findings and limits: TCRB CDR3 length was moderately but significantly reduced in all four CD4+ subsets of Type 1 diabetes patients.

For these receptors, no antigen is known. What was sequenced was naive CD4+ T cells from blood. These receptors originate from a man between 18 and 35 years old with type 1 diabetes.

This clone was counted a few times. This chain joins TRBV5-1 and TRBJ1-6, with a weak D call TRBD1 (5 bases). Trimming left V 0 bases short and J 9 bases short, with 16 bases between. The CDR3 consists of 16 residues. Germline assignment: CDR1 SGHRS and CDR2 YFSETQ. This chain's CDR3 is CASSLEAGTVGSPLHF. The CDR3 DNA reads as TGCGCCAGCAGCTTGGAGGCAGGGACGGTTGGTTCACCCCTCCACTTT. Full variable domain (rest looked up from reference TRBV5-1 and TRBJ1-6): KAGVTQTPRYLIKTRGQQVTLSCSPISGHRSVSWYQQTPGQGLQFLFEYFSETQRNKGNFPGRFSGRQFSNSRSEMNVSTLELGDSALYLCASSLEAGTVGSPLHFGNGTRLTVT.

The V call is TRBV29-1, the J call TRBJ1-2; D ambiguous. V was shortened by 4 bases and J by 0 bases, with 6 bases between the two germline ends. The CDR3 runs to 12 residues. The V gene's germline CDR1 is SQVTM and CDR2 ANQGSEA. The CDR3 sequence is CSVGRPNYGYTF. CDR3 sequence (DNA): TGCAGCGTTGGACGGCCTAACTATGGCTACACCTTC.

The rearrangement links TRBV27 to TRBJ1-2; 9 positions agree with TRBD1. After removal of 3 bases from V and 5 bases from J, the junction contained 7 bases not matched to a gene. CDR1 and CDR2 from the germline V gene are MNHEY and SMNVEV (reference sequence). This CDR3 is built from 15 residues. Here the CDR3 DNA reads TGTGCCAGCAGTTTCACAGGGGGCGCGGGGTATGGCTACACCTTC. This codes for CASSFTGGAGYGYTF.

This chain joins TRBV25-1 and TRBJ1-1; D call uncertain. The V end was cut by 10 bases, the J end by 4 bases, with 16 bases between. The germline gives CDR1 MGHDK, CDR2 SYGVNS. CDR3 length: 13 amino acids. The CDR3: CATRPEGSTEAFF. CDR3 DNA: TGTGCCACCAGGCCTGAGGGATCCACTGAAGCTTTCTTT.

The table lists this clone with a few counts. The chain is built from TRBV30 and TRBJ2-7; D might be TRBD2 (5 bases). Trimming took 4 bases from V and 0 from J, leaving 19 bases between them. CDR3 length equals 16 residues. Germline CDR1 and CDR2: GTSNPN and SVGIG (reference sequence). The DNA for the CDR3 is TGTGCCTGGACTCCTAGGGAGTGGTACCCCTCCTACGAGCAGTACTTC. This gives the protein CAWTPREWYPSYEQYF.

The chain recombines TRBV25-1 with TRBJ2-3; TRBD2 is a possible D gene (5 bases). Deletions cut 4 bases from V and 3 bases from J, with 11 bases between. CDR1 MGHDK and CDR2 SYGVNS come from the germline V gene. The CDR3 is made up of 14 amino acids. The CDR3 DNA sequence: TGTGCCAGCAGTGGGGCAGAGGGAACAGATACGCAGTATTTT. Its translation: CASSGAEGTDTQYF.

The chain uses TRBV7-2 and TRBJ1-5; the match to TRBD1 covers 8 bases. The ends lost 5 bases at V and 3 bases at J; junction bases unmatched: 3. The CDR3 loop spans 14 amino acids. Germline V gene lookup returns CDR1 SGHTA and CDR2 FQGNSA. The DNA of the CDR3 is TGTGCCAGCAGCGGACAGGGATTCAATCAGCCCCAGCATTTT. Translating gives CASSGQGFNQPQHF.

The chain combines TRBV7-2 with TRBJ2-7; D is perhaps TRBD2 (6 bases). From germline, CDR1 is SGHTA and CDR2 FQGNSA. The CDR3 consists of 14 residues. V was shortened by 5 bases and J by 1 base, with 12 bases between the two germline ends. CDR3 nucleotide sequence: TGTGCCAGCAGCGGGATTGCGGGATCCTACGAGCAGTACTTC. Translated, it gives CASSGIAGSYEQYF.

V is TRBV11-3 and J is TRBJ2-5; D is perhaps TRBD1 (6 bases). V was shortened by 5 bases and J by 4 bases, with 17 bases between the two germline ends. This CDR3 is built from 15 residues. Per germline, CDR1 SGHNT and CDR2 YENEEA. The chain's CDR3 is CASSPGQPGRETQYF. CDR3 in DNA: TGTGCCAGCAGCCCCGGACAGCCTGGGCGAGAGACCCAGTACTTC.

This clone was seen a few times. The chain has TRBV5-6 and TRBJ2-2; no clear D gene. Per the germline V gene, CDR1 is SGHDT and CDR2 is YYEEEE. The germline V and J ends were trimmed by 4 bases and 5 bases, with 3 bases remaining between them. The length of the CDR3 is 11 residues. CDR3 coding DNA: TGTGCCAGCAGCCAGACCGGGGAGCTGTTTTTT. This gives the protein CASSQTGELFF.

This clone was recorded a few times. CDR3: CASSHTDNEQFF. In nucleotides, the CDR3 is TGTGCCAGCAGCCACACCGACAATGAGCAGTTCTTC. The chain uses TRBV7-9 and TRBJ2-1; D remains unclear. CDR3 length equals 12 residues. Per the germline V gene, CDR1 is SEHNR and CDR2 is FQNEAQ (reference sequence). Trimming pared 5 bases from V and 5 bases from J, leaving 7 bases between.

This clone was found a few times. The gene calls are TRBV5-1 and TRBJ2-5, with TRBD2 matching 13 bases. With V trimmed by 2 bases and J by 1 base, 2 bases remained unmatched. The CDR3 runs 16 residues. The germline CDR1 and CDR2 sequences are SGHRS and YFSETQ. CDR3 region: CASSFRLAGGQETQYF. CDR3 DNA sequence: TGCGCCAGCAGCTTCCGACTAGCGGGGGGCCAAGAGACCCAGTACTTC.

The CDR3 reads CASSYVSPGTVNEKLFF. CDR3 DNA: TGCGCCAGCAGCTATGTCTCCCCCGGGACGGTGAATGAAAAACTGTTTTTT. The chain employs TRBV4-1 and TRBJ1-4; the D gene is possibly TRBD1 (5 bases). The CDR3 length is 17 residues. Looked up from germline, CDR1 is MGHRA and CDR2 is YSYEKL. Trimming took off 5 bases at V and 5 bases at J, with 21 bases between the two ends.

This clone was counted a few times. CDR3 amino acids: CSVERRQANTEAFF. CDR3 in DNA: TGCAGCGTTGAAAGGAGACAAGCGAACACTGAAGCTTTCTTT. This sequence joins TRBV29-1 and TRBJ1-1, with D uncertain. The CDR3 has 14 residues. V dropped 2 bases and J dropped 1 base, with 11 bases sitting between them. The germline V gene encodes CDR1 SQVTM and CDR2 ANQGSEA. Full variable domain (missing parts from reference TRBV29-1 and TRBJ1-1): SAVISQKPSRDICQRGTSLTIQCQVDSQVTMMFWYRQQPGQSLTLIATANQGSEATYESGFVIDKFPISRPNLTFSTLTVSNMSPEDSSIYLCSVERRQANTEAFFGQGTRLTVV.

The chain employs TRBV4-1 and TRBJ2-3; D unclear. This CDR3 spans 16 amino acids. Trimming took 3 bases from V and 1 from J, leaving 14 bases between them. Looked up from germline, CDR1 is MGHRA and CDR2 is YSYEKL. CDR3 coding DNA: TGCGCCAGCAGCCAGAGCGCAAGTCGGGGCACAGATACGCAGTATTTT. This codes for CASSQSASRGTDTQYF.

This rearrangement joins TRBV4-1 to TRBJ2-3; D tentatively fits TRBD1 or TRBD2 (5 bases each). Looked up from germline, CDR1 is MGHRA and CDR2 is YSYEKL. This CDR3 is built from 15 residues. V dropped 3 bases and J dropped 4 bases, with 14 bases sitting between them. The CDR3 loop is CASSQGPDGADTQYF. The DNA of the CDR3 is TGCGCCAGCAGCCAGGGACCGGACGGGGCAGATACGCAGTATTTT.

The chain has TRBV25-1 and TRBJ1-1, with unresolved D. Germline-derived CDR1 and CDR2 are MGHDK and SYGVNS. The CDR3 covers 14 residues. V was cut by 5 bases and J by 4 bases, with 14 bases left in between. CDR3 protein: CASSPPSTPTEAFF. The DNA of the CDR3 is TGTGCCAGCAGTCCACCCAGCACGCCCACTGAAGCTTTCTTT.

This clone has only a few counts. The V gene is TRBV7-2, the J gene TRBJ1-4; D is unresolved. Between the trimmed V and J ends, which lost 5 bases and 0 bases, there was a span of 7 bases. The CDR3 consists of 14 residues. Germline CDR1 reads SGHTA; CDR2 reads FQGNSA. CDR3 sequence reads: CASSRPATNEKLFF. Written as DNA, the CDR3 is TGTGCCAGCAGCCGCCCTGCAACTAATGAAAAACTGTTTTTT.

CDR3 in amino acids: CASSLGDSFLETQYF. DNA of the CDR3: TGCGCCAGCAGCTTGGGGGACAGTTTTCTGGAGACCCAGTACTTC. The chain couples TRBV5-1 to TRBJ2-5, with TRBD1 matching over 7 bases. The germline V gene has CDR1 SGHRS and CDR2 YFSETQ. The CDR3 runs 15 residues. V dropped 0 bases and J dropped 5; count of bases not matched to a gene: 7.

This clone was counted only a few times. This chain links TRBV29-1 with TRBJ2-7; 9 bases fit TRBD1. Trimming removed 8 bases from V and 3 bases from J; junction bases left unmatched: 8. Germline CDR1 is SQVTM and CDR2 is ANQGSEA. The CDR3 totals 13 residues. CDR3 in amino acids: CSRVGTGIYEQYF. The CDR3 coding sequence is TGCAGCCGCGTCGGGACAGGGATCTACGAGCAGTACTTC.

CDR3: CASSPGDRDTQYF. In DNA, the CDR3 is TGTGCCAGCAGCCCCGGCGACAGAGATACGCAGTATTTT. V and J are TRBV7-2 and TRBJ2-3, with D possibly TRBD1 on 5 matching bases. Germline CDR1 SGHTA, CDR2 FQGNSA. Trimming left V 5 bases short and J 5 bases short, with 11 bases between. CDR3 length: 13 amino acids.

There are a few counts of this clone. The chain uses TRBV7-2 and TRBJ2-7; either TRBD1 or TRBD2 may fit D (5 bases each). The CDR3 contains 14 residues. In germline, CDR1 is SGHTA, CDR2 FQGNSA. V lost 7 bases, J lost 0 bases, and 13 bases lay in between. CDR3 sequence (DNA): TGTGCCAGCACCCCGGCTGGGGGCTCCTACGAGCAGTACTTC. This sequence encodes CASTPAGGSYEQYF. The variable domain in full, completed from reference TRBV7-2 and TRBJ2-7, reads GAGVSQSPSNKVTEKGKDVELRCDPISGHTALYWYRQSLGQGLEFLIYFQGNSAPDKSGLPSDRFSAERTGGSVSTLTIQRTQQEDSAVYLCASTPAGGSYEQYFGPGTRLTVT.

This clone has just a few counts. The chain recombines TRBV27 with TRBJ2-3; perhaps TRBD2 as D (6 bases). The CDR3 is 16 amino acids. Germline V CDR1 and CDR2: MNHEY, SMNVEV (reference sequence). Trimming left V 7 bases short and J 4 bases short, with 21 bases between. CDR3 region: CASTARRAGPADTQYF. The CDR3 region has the DNA TGTGCCAGCACGGCGAGGAGGGCGGGGCCGGCAGATACGCAGTATTTT.

V is TRBV7-2 and J is TRBJ2-7, with TRBD1 identical over 8 bases. Trimming took 4 bases from V and 3 from J; bases not matched to a gene: 8. The CDR3 length is 15 residues. Germline V gene data show CDR1 as SGHTA and CDR2 as FQGNSA. CDR3: CASSSQGQASYEQYF. For the CDR3, the DNA is TGTGCCAGCAGCTCCCAGGGACAGGCGAGCTACGAGCAGTACTTC.

This clone was picked up a small number of times. This chain joins TRBV7-9 and TRBJ1-3; TRBD1 aligns across 10 bases. Germline CDR1 reads SEHNR; CDR2 reads FQNEAQ (reference sequence). This CDR3 has 18 residues. V was pared by 5 bases and J by 0 bases, with 10 bases of the junction left unmatched. The DNA for the CDR3 is TGTGCCAGCAGCCCCGGGACAGGGGAATGGAGCTCTGGAAACACCATATATTTT. Its translation: CASSPGTGEWSSGNTIYF.

The rearrangement joins TRBV7-3 to TRBJ2-1; 8 positions agree with TRBD1. This CDR3 contains 17 residues. Trimming cost V 4 bases and J 7 bases; bases outside gene matches: 15. CDR1 and CDR2 (germline): SGHTA, FQGTGA. CDR3: CASSSPSPQGAYNEQFF. DNA for the CDR3: TGTGCCAGCAGCTCCCCCAGCCCGCAGGGGGCGTATAATGAGCAGTTCTTC. The full variable domain, completed using reference TRBV7-3 and TRBJ2-1, is GAGVSQTPSNKVTEKGKYVELRCDPISGHTALYWYRQSLGQGPEFLIYFQGTGAADDSGLPNDRFFAVRPEGSVSTLKIQRTERGDSAVYLCASSSPSPQGAYNEQFFGPGTRLTVL.

Concerning this clone: The same CDR3 arises from other DNA sequences in this sample as well. V usage is TRBV7-3 and J usage is TRBJ2-2; D ambiguous. V was pared by 5 bases and J by 6 bases, with 16 bases between. Germline-derived CDR1 and CDR2 are SGHTA and FQGTGA. This CDR3 contains 15 residues. The CDR3 loop reads CASSPRTGQAGELFF. Here the CDR3 DNA reads TGTGCCAGCAGCCCGCGGACCGGTCAGGCCGGGGAGCTGTTTTTT.

The rearrangement joins TRBV25-1 to TRBJ1-1; possibly TRBD1 for D (5 bases). This CDR3 has 13 residues. The germline V and J ends were trimmed by 6 bases and 6 bases, with 14 bases remaining between them. The germline V gene encodes CDR1 MGHDK and CDR2 SYGVNS. The CDR3 sequence: CASRGEDHPEAFF. The CDR3 DNA follows: TGTGCCAGCAGGGGGGAGGACCACCCTGAAGCTTTCTTT.

J is TRBJ2-7 and V is TRBV6-5; TRBD1 is a possible D gene (6 bases). The V end was cut by 5 bases, the J end by 5 bases, with 13 bases between. The germline CDR1 and CDR2 sequences are MNHEY and SVGAGI. CDR3 length equals 13 residues. As DNA, the CDR3 is TGTGCCAGCAGTCAAGGGACACCCGACGAGCAGTACTTC. Translated: CASSQGTPDEQYF.

V is TRBV29-1 and J is TRBJ1-1; tentatively, D is TRBD1 (5 bases). V shed 8 bases and J shed 0 bases, with 13 bases lying between them. CDR3 size: 13 residues. Germline assignment: CDR1 SQVTM and CDR2 ANQGSEA. CDR3 residues: CSSFEGLNTEAFF. The CDR3 nucleotides are TGCAGCTCCTTCGAGGGGCTGAACACTGAAGCTTTCTTT.

The chain recombines TRBV5-1 with TRBJ2-7; the match to TRBD1 covers 8 bases. Germline-derived CDR1 and CDR2 are SGHRS and YFSETQ. With 3 bases clipped from V and 7 bases from J, the junction kept 12 bases outside the gene matches. The CDR3 length is 15 residues. The CDR3 DNA is TGCGCCAGCAGCTGGGGACAGGTAACCGATGGGGAGCAGTACTTC. Translating gives CASSWGQVTDGEQYF.

This clone was seen a handful of times. The chain recombines TRBV15 with TRBJ2-3; 9 bases are a match to TRBD2. From germline, CDR1 is LNHNV and CDR2 YYDKDF (reference sequence). This CDR3 spans 16 amino acids. V lost 0 bases and J lost 4; bases outside the gene matches: 5. CDR3 nucleotides: TGTGCCACCAGCAGAGATACGAGCGGGGGGCCAGATACGCAGTATTTT. Translated: CATSRDTSGGPDTQYF.